This T cell receptor beta chain is from a study of blood T cell repertoires in COVID-19. Study background: Samples came from the United States, Italy and Spain, spanning acute and convalescent COVID-19.

This CDR3 has 14 residues. The germline gives CDR1 MNHEY, CDR2 SMNVEV (reference sequence). Trimming took 2 bases from V and 3 from J; bases not matched to a gene: 4. In the original processing: From reference gene primer amplification, estimates of nucleated cell counts were derived. Assay used: immunoSEQ multiplex PCR; TCRdb lists only in-frame clones, some missing. The DNA gave D and trimming, while V, J and clone size come from that table. The table lists more than 85,000 clones, around 90% of them singletons, with less than 7.5% in the top ten. This chain joins TRBV27 and TRBJ2-7; 7 nucleotides agree with TRBD2. The sequencing sample was made of peripheral blood. The origin of this receptor is a woman aged 60-75 years with acute or convalescent COVID-19. This CDR3 reads CASSLAGVFYEQYF. Here the CDR3 DNA reads TGTGCCAGCAGTTTAGCGGGAGTATTCTACGAGCAGTACTTC.